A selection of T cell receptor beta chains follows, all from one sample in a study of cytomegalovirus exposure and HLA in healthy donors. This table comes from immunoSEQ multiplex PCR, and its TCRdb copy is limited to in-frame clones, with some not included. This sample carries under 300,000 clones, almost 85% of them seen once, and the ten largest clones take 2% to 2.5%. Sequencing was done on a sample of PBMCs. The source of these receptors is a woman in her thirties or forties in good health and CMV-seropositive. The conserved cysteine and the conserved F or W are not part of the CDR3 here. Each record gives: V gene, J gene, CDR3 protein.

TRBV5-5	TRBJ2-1	ASSLFGLSLTNEQF
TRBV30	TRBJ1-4	AWHRGDNEKLF
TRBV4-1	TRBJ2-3	ASSQEGTGTGGTRTDTQY
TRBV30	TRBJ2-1	AWTWTSGSNEQF
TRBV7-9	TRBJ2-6	ASSKTGGSGANVLT
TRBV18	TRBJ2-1	ASSPVEIRSGNEQF
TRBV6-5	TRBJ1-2	ASSWGTGASNYGYT
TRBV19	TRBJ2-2	ASSIVGRVRTGELF
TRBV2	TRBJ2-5	ASLSGRAYETQY
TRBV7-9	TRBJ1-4	ASSLGQGDNEKLF
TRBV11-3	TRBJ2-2	ASSLGRGELF
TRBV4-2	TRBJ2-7	ASSQGGTGPYEQY
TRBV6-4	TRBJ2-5	ASSVIAGSSETQY
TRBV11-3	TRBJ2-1	ASSRWVQNYNEQF
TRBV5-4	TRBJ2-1	ASSAGGQGSEQF
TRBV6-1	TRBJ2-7	ASSRTWGEEQY
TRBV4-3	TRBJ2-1	ASSQGGSGRGDEQF
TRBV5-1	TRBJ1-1	ASTPNRVEAEAF
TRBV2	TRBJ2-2	ASSPSPPTGELF
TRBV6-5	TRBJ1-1	ASSSGGGYELEAF